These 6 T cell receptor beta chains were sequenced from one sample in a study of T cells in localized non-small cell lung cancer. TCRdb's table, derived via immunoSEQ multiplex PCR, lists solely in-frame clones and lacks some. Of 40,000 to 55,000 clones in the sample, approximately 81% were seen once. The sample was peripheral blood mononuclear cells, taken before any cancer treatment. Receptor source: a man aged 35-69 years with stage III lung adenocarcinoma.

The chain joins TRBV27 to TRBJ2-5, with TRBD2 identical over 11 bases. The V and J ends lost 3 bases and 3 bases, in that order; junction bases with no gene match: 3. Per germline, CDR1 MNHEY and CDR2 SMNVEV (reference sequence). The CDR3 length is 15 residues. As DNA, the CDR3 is TGTGCCAGCAGTTTCCTTAGCGGGGGGGAAGAGACCCAGTACTTC. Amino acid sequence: CASSFLSGGEETQYF.

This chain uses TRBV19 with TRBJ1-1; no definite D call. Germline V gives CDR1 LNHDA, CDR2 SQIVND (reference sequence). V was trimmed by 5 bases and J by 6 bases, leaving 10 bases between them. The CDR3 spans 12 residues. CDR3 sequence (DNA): TGTGCCAGTAGTCCACCGTTCGCTGAAGCTTTCTTT. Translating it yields CASSPPFAEAFF. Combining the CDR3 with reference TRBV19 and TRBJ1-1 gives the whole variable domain DGGITQSPKYLFRKEGQNVTLSCEQNLNHDAMYWYRQDPGQGLRLIYYSQIVNDFQKGDIAEGYSVSREKKESFPLTVTSAQKNPTAFYLCASSPPFAEAFFGQGTRLTVV.

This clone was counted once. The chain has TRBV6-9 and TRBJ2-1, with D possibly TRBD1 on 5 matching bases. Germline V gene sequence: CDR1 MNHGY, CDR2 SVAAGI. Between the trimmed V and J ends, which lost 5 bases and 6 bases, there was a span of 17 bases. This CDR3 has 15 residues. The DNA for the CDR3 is TGTGCCAGCAGTACCGACAGCCCCTTGGTCAATGAGCAGTTCTTC. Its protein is CASSTDSPLVNEQFF.

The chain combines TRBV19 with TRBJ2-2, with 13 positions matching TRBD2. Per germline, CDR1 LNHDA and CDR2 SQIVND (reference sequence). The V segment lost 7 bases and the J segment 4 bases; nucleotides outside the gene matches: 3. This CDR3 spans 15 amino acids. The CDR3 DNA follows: TGTGCCAGTATGACTAGCGGGGGGCCCACCGGGGAGCTGTTTTTT. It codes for CASMTSGGPTGELFF.

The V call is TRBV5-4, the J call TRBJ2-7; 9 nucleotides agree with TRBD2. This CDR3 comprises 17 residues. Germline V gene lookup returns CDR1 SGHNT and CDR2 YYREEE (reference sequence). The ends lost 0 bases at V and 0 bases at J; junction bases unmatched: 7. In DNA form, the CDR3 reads TGTGCCAGCAGCTTGGCGCTAGCGGGGTTAAGCTCCTACGAGCAGTACTTC. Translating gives CASSLALAGLSSYEQYF.

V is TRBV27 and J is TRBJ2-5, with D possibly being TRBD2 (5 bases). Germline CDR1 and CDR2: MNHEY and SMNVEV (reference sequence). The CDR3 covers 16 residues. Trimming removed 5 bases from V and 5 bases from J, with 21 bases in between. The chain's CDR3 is CASSPPGVFIFETQYF. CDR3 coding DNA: TGTGCCAGCAGTCCTCCCGGGGTGTTTATTTTCGAGACCCAGTACTTC.